The clone carrying this TCR beta chain was counted once. The target antigen is unknown. This sample stems from a study of cytomegalovirus exposure and HLA in healthy donors. Study results and limitations: Looking again later, the authors saw that most CMV-associated TCR beta chains seemed HLA-restricted.

Germline V gene sequence: CDR1 GTSNPN, CDR2 SVGIG (reference sequence). The CDR3 consists of 13 residues. Trimming shortened V by 2 bases and J by 7 bases, and 11 bases separated the two germline ends. Use of 60 Vbeta and 13 Jbeta primers characterized the PCR. Produced via immunoSEQ multiplex PCR; TCRdb's table is partial and in-frame only. This sample yields fewer than 200,000 clones, of which around 83% are seen a single time; 1.7% belongs to the top ten. The rearrangement links TRBV30 to TRBJ1-4; D might be TRBD1 (6 bases). The clonotype originates from a young woman in good health and CMV-seronegative. Sequencing used PBMCs. CDR3 region: CAWSLGGGEKLFF. The CDR3, as DNA: TGTGCCTGGAGTTTAGGGGGTGGTGAAAAACTGTTTTTT.